This note documents a single T cell receptor beta chain sequence. This entry belongs to a study of blood T cell repertoires in COVID-19. Study summary: Acute and convalescent COVID-19 samples came from the United States, Italy and Spain. The analysed material was cDNA or gDNA that came from T cells, B-cell-depleted T cells, or PBMCs.

Authors' processing steps: Estimation of nucleated cell counts relied on the amplification of reference gene primers. Sequencing was performed with immunoSEQ multiplex PCR; in TCRdb, only in-frame clones are kept and a portion is missing. The DNA was the basis for D and trimming; V, J and clone size are from that table. The repertoire holds 110,000 or so clones, with approximately 80% as singletons. The CDR3 length is 12 residues. Trimming cost V 2 bases and J 4 bases, with 6 bases left between them. CDR1 MDHEN and CDR2 SYDVKM come from the germline V gene. This chain joins TRBV28 and TRBJ2-7; unclear D gene. Sequenced input: peripheral blood. The source is a human donor in a cohort sampled during active COVID-19. CDR3 protein: CASSLIFYEQYF. The CDR3 bases are TGTGCCAGCAGTTTAATCTTTTACGAGCAGTACTTC. Full variable domain (outside the CDR3, taken from reference TRBV28 and TRBJ2-7): DVKVTQSSRYLVKRTGEKVFLECVQDMDHENMFWYRQDPGLGLRLIYFSYDVKMKEKGDIPEGYSVSREKKERFSLILESASTNQTSMYLCASSLIFYEQYFGPGTRLTVT.